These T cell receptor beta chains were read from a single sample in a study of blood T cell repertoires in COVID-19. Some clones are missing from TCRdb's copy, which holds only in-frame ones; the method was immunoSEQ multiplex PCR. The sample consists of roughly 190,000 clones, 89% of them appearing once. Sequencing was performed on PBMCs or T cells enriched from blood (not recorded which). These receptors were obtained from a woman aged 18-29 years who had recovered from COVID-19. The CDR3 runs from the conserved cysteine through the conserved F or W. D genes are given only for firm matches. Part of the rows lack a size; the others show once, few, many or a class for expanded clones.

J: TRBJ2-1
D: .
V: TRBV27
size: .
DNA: TGTGCCAGCAGTTCCGCCCCAGAGGGTGAGCAGTTCTTC
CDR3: CASSSAPEGEQFF

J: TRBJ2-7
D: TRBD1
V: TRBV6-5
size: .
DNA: TGTGCCAGCAGTCACCGACAGGGGAACTACGAGCAGTACTTC
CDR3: CASSHRQGNYEQYF

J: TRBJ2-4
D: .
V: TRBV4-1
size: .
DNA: TGCGCCAGCAGCCGTGGCATTCTAGCCAAAAACATTCAGTACTTC
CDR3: CASSRGILAKNIQYF

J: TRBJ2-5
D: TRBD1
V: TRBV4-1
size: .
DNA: TGCGCCAGCAGCCAAGCCCCCGGACAGGGGGTCGGGACCCAGTACTTC
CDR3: CASSQAPGQGVGTQYF

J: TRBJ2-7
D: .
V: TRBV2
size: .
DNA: TGTGCCAGCATGCGGGACGTCCCCTACGAGCAGTACTTC
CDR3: CASMRDVPYEQYF

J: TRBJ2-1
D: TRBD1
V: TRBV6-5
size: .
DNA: TGTGCCAGCAGTCTACTTAGGACAGGTGGCAATGAGCAGTTCTTC
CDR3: CASSLLRTGGNEQFF

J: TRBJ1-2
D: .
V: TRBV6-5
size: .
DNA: TGTGCCAGCAGTTACTCGGGGAGGGACTATGGCTACACCTTC
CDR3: CASSYSGRDYGYTF

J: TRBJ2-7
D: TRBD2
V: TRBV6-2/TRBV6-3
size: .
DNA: TGTGCCAGCAGTTACGTAGGCGGGAGGGCCGCATACGAGCAGTACTTC
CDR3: CASSYVGGRAAYEQYF

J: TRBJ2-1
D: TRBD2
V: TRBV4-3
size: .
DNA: TGCGCCAGCAGCCAGCAACTAGCGGGAGTGTTAAATGAGCAGTTCTTC
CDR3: CASSQQLAGVLNEQFF

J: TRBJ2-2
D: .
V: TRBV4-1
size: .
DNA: TGCGCCAGCAGCCGGGCTGTGGGCGGGGAGCTGTTTTTT
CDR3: CASSRAVGGELFF

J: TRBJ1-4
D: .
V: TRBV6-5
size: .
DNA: TGTGCCAGCAGGCTCGGACTTAGTTTTAATGAAAAACTGTTTTTT
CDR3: CASRLGLSFNEKLFF

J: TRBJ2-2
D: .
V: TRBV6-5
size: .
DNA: TGTGCCACCGGACAGTCCCCCTATTGGGAGCTGTTTTTT
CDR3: CATGQSPYWELFF

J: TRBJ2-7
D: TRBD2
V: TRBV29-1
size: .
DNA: TGCAGCGTTTATGGACTAGCGGGTGACTCCCCTACCTACGAGCAGTACTTC
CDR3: CSVYGLAGDSPTYEQYF

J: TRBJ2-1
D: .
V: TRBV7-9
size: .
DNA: TGTGCCAGCAGCATTCATCGGGTGAGCTCCTACAATGAGCAGTTCTTC
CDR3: CASSIHRVSSYNEQFF

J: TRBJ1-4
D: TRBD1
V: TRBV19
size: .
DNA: TGTGCCAGTAGAAGAACAGGGGTAACTAATGAAAAACTGTTTTTT
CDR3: CASRRTGVTNEKLFF

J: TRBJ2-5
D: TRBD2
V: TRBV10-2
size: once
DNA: TGCGCCAGCAGTCTCCCCAGAGCGGGAGGGGGAGAGACCCAGTACTTC
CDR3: CASSLPRAGGGETQYF

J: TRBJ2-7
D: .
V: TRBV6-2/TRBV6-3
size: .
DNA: TGTGCCAGCAGCCGACCGGACGTATTAGCGTCCTACGAGCAGTACTTC
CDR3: CASSRPDVLASYEQYF

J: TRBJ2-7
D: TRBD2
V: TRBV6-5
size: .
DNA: TGTGCCACCCTAGGAGCCAGCGGGAGGTTC
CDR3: CATLGASGRF

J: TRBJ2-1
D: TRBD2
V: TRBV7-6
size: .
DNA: TGTGCCAGCAGCAGGGGACTAGCGGGAGGGCCGTCCTACAATGAGCAGTTCTTC
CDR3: CASSRGLAGGPSYNEQFF

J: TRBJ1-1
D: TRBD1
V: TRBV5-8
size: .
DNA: TGTGCCAGCACCCAGACAGGGGCCATCCCCGTGAACACTGAAGCTTTCTTT
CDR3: CASTQTGAIPVNTEAFF

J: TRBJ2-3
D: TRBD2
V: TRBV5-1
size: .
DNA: TGCGCCAGCAGCCTCGGGACTAGCGGGACTACAGATACGCAGTATTTT
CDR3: CASSLGTSGTTDTQYF

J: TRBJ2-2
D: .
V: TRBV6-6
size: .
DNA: TGTGCCAGCAGTTACCTTAGGAACACCGGGGAGCTGTTTTTT
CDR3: CASSYLRNTGELFF

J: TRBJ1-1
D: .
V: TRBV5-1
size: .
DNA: TGCGCCAGCAGCTTGGGGTTGAGGGTCGGGAGCACTGAAGCTTTCTTT
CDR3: CASSLGLRVGSTEAFF